What follows are 23 T cell receptor beta chains derived from one specimen sequenced in a study of CD8 T cells in ankylosing spondylitis. TCRdb called the 5' RACE reads again in MiXCR, with one record for every CDR3 protein. The sample records hundreds of thousands of distinct CDR3 sequences, about 20% being singletons. The sample was blood, either unsorted or a sorted T cell fraction (not recorded which). These receptors originate from a male donor with ankylosing spondylitis or in good health (not recorded which).

The chain has TRBV28 and TRBJ2-2; 9 positions match TRBD1. The CDR3 sequence is 16 residues long. After removal of 6 bases from V and 5 bases from J, the junction contained 10 bases not matched to a gene. Germline V gene lookup returns CDR1 MDHEN and CDR2 SYDVKM. This CDR3 is CASSPQTGGSTGELFF. DNA for the CDR3: TGTGCCAGCAGCCCCCAGACAGGGGGGTCGACCGGGGAGCTGTTTTTT.

This clonotype came up a few times. The chain joins TRBV18 to TRBJ2-7; 8 bases are a match to TRBD1. This CDR3 contains 17 residues. The germline V gene has CDR1 KGHSH and CDR2 LQKENI. J gave up 1 base and V 5 bases, and 13 bases lay outside the gene matches. The CDR3 region is CASSSGTGPYLSYEQYF. In DNA, the CDR3 is TGTGCCAGCTCATCGGGGACAGGACCTTATTTGTCCTACGAGCAGTACTTC.

This clonotype was counted between two and nine times. The V call is TRBV29-1, the J call TRBJ1-2; D gene uncertain. Germline CDR1 and CDR2: SQVTM and ANQGSEA. This CDR3 is 13 amino acids long. The V gene lost 6 bases and the J gene lost 0 bases, with 11 bases spanning the gap. The CDR3 is CSVLDGTNYGYTF. The CDR3 DNA is TGCAGCGTCTTGGACGGGACTAACTATGGCTACACCTTC.

The sample holds a few counts of this clonotype. The V and J genes are TRBV4-1 and TRBJ2-2; D not resolved. This CDR3 region has 14 residues. V was cut by 1 base and J by 7 bases, with 10 bases left in between. Germline CDR1 and CDR2: MGHRA and YSYEKL. For the CDR3, the DNA is TGCGCCAGCAGCCAAGCTGTGTCCTTCGGGGAGCTGTTTTTT. Translation gives CASSQAVSFGELFF.

This clonotype was recorded at least ten times. J is TRBJ2-7 and V is TRBV20-1; TRBD2 matches at 7 bases. Trimming removed 3 bases from V and 1 base from J; junction bases left unmatched: 3. CDR3 size: 13 residues. The V gene's germline CDR1 is DFQATT and CDR2 SNEGSKA (reference sequence). The CDR3 DNA follows: TGCAGTGCTAGGGGCGGGGGTTCCTACGAGCAGTACTTC. Its protein product is CSARGGGSYEQYF.

The rearrangement joins TRBV12-5 to TRBJ2-3, with a weak D call TRBD1 (6 bases). The V gene's germline CDR1 is LGHNT and CDR2 FRNRAP. The CDR3 runs 12 residues. Trimming cost V 6 bases and J 5 bases, with 9 bases left between them. DNA of the CDR3: TGTGCTAGTGGAATAGGGGGAGATACGCAGTATTTT. Encoded protein: CASGIGGDTQYF. The full variable domain, completed using reference TRBV12-5 and TRBJ2-3, is DARVTQTPRHKVTEMGQEVTMRCQPILGHNTVFWYRQTMMQGLELLAYFRNRAPLDDSGMPKDRFSAEMPDATLATLKIQPSEPRDSAVYFCASGIGGDTQYFGPGTRLTVL.

This clonotype has more than one count but fewer than ten. The chain is built from TRBV6-2 or TRBV6-3 and TRBJ2-4; D not certain. The CDR3 sequence is 14 residues long. Trimming cost V 2 bases and J 5 bases, with 10 bases left between them. Germline V gene data show CDR1 as MNHEY and CDR2 as SVGEGT. CDR3 coding DNA: TGTGCCAGCAGTTACGGCGGTCCTCAAAACATTCAGTACTTC. It yields the protein CASSYGGPQNIQYF.

This clonotype came up once. The chain uses TRBV9 and TRBJ2-5; D call uncertain. V lost 4 bases to trimming and J lost 1 base, with 11 bases between them. The CDR3 runs 14 residues. CDR1 and CDR2 from the germline V gene are SGDLS and YYNGEE. The CDR3: CASSPRYSQETQYF. The CDR3 DNA sequence: TGTGCCAGCAGCCCCCGATACAGCCAAGAGACCCAGTACTTC.

The V and J genes are TRBV2 and TRBJ2-1; D not resolved. The germline V gene encodes CDR1 SNHLY and CDR2 FYNNEI. The ends were cut back, 6 bases at V and 2 bases at J, with 17 bases in the middle. The CDR3 is 16 residues long. The CDR3 here is CASSDTSVRPYNEQFF. The CDR3 coding sequence is TGTGCCAGCAGCGATACCTCAGTCCGGCCCTACAATGAGCAGTTCTTC.

In its sample, this clonotype was seen a few times. This rearrangement joins TRBV28 to TRBJ2-7; TRBD1 is a possible D gene (6 bases). Germline CDR1 is MDHEN and CDR2 is SYDVKM. This CDR3 has 18 residues. V shed 2 bases and J shed 0 bases, with 20 bases lying between them. CDR3 protein: CASSLSRQGRILSYEQYF. Here the CDR3 DNA reads TGTGCCAGCAGTTTAAGTAGGCAGGGGCGCATCCTCTCCTACGAGCAGTACTTC.

This chain links TRBV2 with TRBJ2-1, with D unclear. There are 13 residues in the CDR3. Trimming stripped 1 base from V and 7 bases from J, with 8 bases between. Germline loops: CDR1 SNHLY, CDR2 FYNNEI. In DNA, the CDR3 is TGTGCCAGCAGTGAAGTGAGATGGAATGAGCAGTTCTTC. Amino acid sequence: CASSEVRWNEQFF.

V gene TRBV27 combines with J gene TRBJ2-5; D is perhaps TRBD2 (5 bases). Germline-derived CDR1 and CDR2 are MNHEY and SMNVEV (reference sequence). Deletions cut 2 bases from V and 5 bases from J, with 12 bases between. This CDR3 has 14 residues. The CDR3 reads CASSLMREAETQYF. The CDR3 bases are TGTGCCAGCAGTTTAATGAGGGAAGCGGAGACCCAGTACTTC.

This clonotype appeared a few times. The CDR3 coding sequence is TGCGCCAGCACCTCGGTAGGGGGGCGCGGGTCCTACGAGCAGTACTTC. Amino acids: CASTSVGGRGSYEQYF. The V call is TRBV5-1, the J call TRBJ2-7; D is tentatively TRBD1 or TRBD2 (6 bases each). The V end was cut by 6 bases, the J end by 1 base, with 20 bases between. Germline lookup yields CDR1 SGHRS and CDR2 YFSETQ. The CDR3 covers 16 residues.

The V and J genes are TRBV12-3 or TRBV12-4 and TRBJ2-4, with 9 bases identical to TRBD2. After removal of 11 bases from V and 8 bases from J, the junction contained 4 bases not matched to a gene. The CDR3 spans 11 residues. CDR3 in amino acids: CAAGGGDIQYF. CDR3 DNA: TGTGCCGCGGGGGGGGGAGACATTCAGTACTTC.

The chain links TRBV6-6 to TRBJ1-5, with D maybe TRBD1 (5 bases). V lost 5 bases and J lost 7, with 12 bases in between. This CDR3 spans 13 amino acids. Germline values: CDR1 MNHNY, CDR2 SVGAGI (reference sequence). The chain's CDR3 is CASSQSRGQPQHF. CDR3 sequence (DNA): TGTGCCAGCAGTCAGAGTCGGGGCCAGCCCCAGCATTTT.

The chain couples TRBV28 to TRBJ2-1; D may be TRBD2 (5 bases). Trimming removed 1 base from V and 8 bases from J, with 9 bases in between. Germline V lookup: CDR1 MDHEN, CDR2 SYDVKM. The CDR3 is made up of 13 amino acids. CDR3 region: CASSLFAGDEQFF. The CDR3 DNA reads TGTGCCAGCAGTTTATTTGCCGGGGATGAGCAGTTCTTC.

The gene calls are TRBV5-1 and TRBJ2-3; D is possibly TRBD2 (5 bases). The V end lost 0 bases, the J end lost 0 bases, and 14 bases lay between the germline ends. Germline values: CDR1 SGHRS, CDR2 YFSETQ. This CDR3 region has 17 residues. CDR3 sequence (DNA): TGCGCCAGCAGCTTGGCCAACGGCGGGTTTAGCACAGATACGCAGTATTTT. As protein: CASSLANGGFSTDTQYF.

This clonotype was seen a few times. This sequence joins TRBV29-1 and TRBJ2-7; D may be TRBD2 (7 bases). This CDR3 spans 18 amino acids. Trimming cost V 1 base and J 0 bases, with 22 bases left between them. Germline V CDR1 and CDR2: SQVTM, ANQGSEA. The CDR3 DNA reads as TGCAGCGTTGAAGGGGATTTGGGGGGGCTTATCCTCTCCTACGAGCAGTACTTC. It translates to CSVEGDLGGLILSYEQYF.

This sequence joins TRBV5-1 and TRBJ1-2; the D gene is possibly TRBD1 (6 bases). The CDR3 spans 14 residues. V was cut by 0 bases and J by 5 bases, with 11 bases left in between. The V gene's germline CDR1 is SGHRS and CDR2 YFSETQ. CDR3 in amino acids: CASSLEGGPYGYTF. In DNA form, the CDR3 reads TGCGCCAGCAGCTTGGAGGGGGGTCCATATGGCTACACCTTC.

The table lists this clonotype with a few counts. The rearrangement uses TRBV20-1 and TRBJ2-7, with TRBD2 matching 7 bases. The germline CDR1 and CDR2 sequences are DFQATT and SNEGSKA (reference sequence). Unmatched junction bases numbered 8, after V lost 3 bases and J lost 3 bases. The CDR3 has 14 residues. CDR3 nucleotide sequence: TGCAGTGCTAGTTCAGGACTAGAGGGCTACGAGCAGTACTTC. It specifies CSASSGLEGYEQYF.

V and J are TRBV12-3 or TRBV12-4 and TRBJ1-1, with 8 bases lining up with TRBD1. The CDR3 contains 13 residues. With V trimmed by 3 bases and J by 10 bases, 7 bases remained unmatched. The CDR3 DNA reads TGTGCCAGCAGTTTCCCGGACAGGGTTGGAGCTTTCTTT. This gives the protein CASSFPDRVGAFF.

Of note for this clonotype: The junction differs from germline at one of its ends, possibly a read error. The J gene is TRBJ2-7, the V gene TRBV20-1; TRBD2 aligns across 10 bases. Germline V gene lookup returns CDR1 DFQATT and CDR2 SNEGSKA (reference sequence). The CDR3 is made up of 14 amino acids. CDR3 region: CSAREIAGGDEKYF. CDR3 nucleotides: TGCAGTGCTAGAGAAATAGCGGGGGGAGACGAGAAGTACTTC.

Only one count was recorded for this clonotype. V usage is TRBV6-4 and J usage is TRBJ2-7; 7 nucleotides match TRBD1. Germline V gene data show CDR1 as MRHNA and CDR2 as SNTAGT. The V gene end was trimmed by 10 bases and the J gene end by 4 bases; junction bases not matched to a gene: 13. The CDR3 runs to 14 residues. This CDR3 is CATTSPGTVYEQYF. The CDR3 DNA sequence: TGTGCCACGACCTCCCCCGGGACAGTTTACGAGCAGTACTTC.